This is a list of T cell receptor beta chains from one sample in a study of graft-versus-host responses after intestinal transplantation. Antigen specificity for these receptors is unknown. Clones were sequenced by immunoSEQ multiplex PCR, and TCRdb holds only the in-frame ones, with some missing. The table has roughly 120,000 clones, approximately 94% seen once. Sequences were derived from unstimulated CD4+ T cells sorted from spleen or lymph node cells, sampled before transplant. The receptors originated from a human donor who was the organ donor for an intestinal transplant. The conserved cysteine and the conserved F or W are not part of the CDR3 here.

TRBJ1-1,TRBV28,ASSFAGTGAHKNTEAF
TRBJ2-3,TRBV6-6,ASSYAEEGGTDTQY
TRBJ1-5,TRBV5-1,ASSLEGMGNQPQH
TRBJ2-3,TRBV9,ASSVGTGLSTDTQY
TRBJ1-1,TRBV19,ASRDRVNTEAF
TRBJ2-3,TRBV11-1,ASSLLTGTQLGVQY
TRBJ1-2,TRBV6-1,ASSQTDRVGDGYT
TRBJ2-7,TRBV6-5,ASSEVWSSYEQY
TRBJ2-1,TRBV19,ASRSEDRGFNEQF
TRBJ2-7,TRBV4-2,ASSHPDRTPYEQY
TRBJ2-1,TRBV28,ASSPWSLAGQATYNEQF
TRBJ1-6,TRBV7-8,ASSFGDYSPLH
TRBJ1-1,TRBV30,AWSVSVNTEAF
TRBJ2-1,TRBV5-1,ASSLARAPYNEQF
TRBJ2-2,TRBV9,ASSSRLAGDLTGELF
TRBJ2-5,TRBV2,ATAMSFTRGETQY
TRBJ1-2,TRBV7-2,ASSPGQSNYGYT
TRBJ1-2,TRBV14,ASSRPGPNNYGYT
TRBJ2-7,TRBV30,AWSRRQGGKY
TRBJ1-2,TRBV28,ASSSITFQGPANYGYT
TRBJ2-1,TRBV6-4,ASSEGAVSYNEQF
TRBJ2-7,TRBV27,ASSQSHSSEQY
TRBJ2-7,TRBV29-1,SVSWRNNYEQY
TRBJ2-3,TRBV4-3,ASSQEALAGGADTQY
TRBJ1-2,TRBV19,ASSIVSFGNYGYT
TRBJ2-7,TRBV5-1,ASSPESATLYEQY
TRBJ2-1,TRBV4-1,ASSQDRGSSYNEQF
TRBJ2-7,TRBV7-9,ASSFGQGLYEQY
TRBJ2-7,TRBV28,ASSYPSWGYEQY
TRBJ1-1,TRBV4-1,ASSSRVENTEAF
TRBJ2-3,TRBV7-3,ASSFSGLTDTQY
TRBJ2-1,TRBV6-1,ASSDHGLAASSYNEQF
TRBJ2-3,TRBV10-3,AISDGTDTQY
TRBJ2-1,TRBV29-1,SVPASGRYEQF
TRBJ1-3,TRBV10-3,AIRPGQGKQAGNTIY
TRBJ1-4,TRBV4-3,ASSQWGGDDFEKLF
TRBJ2-7,TRBV4-1,ASSQEEVTYEQY